This entry lists 10 T cell receptor beta chains sequenced from one sample in a study of blood T cell repertoires in COVID-19. TCRdb keeps only in-frame clones here, not all; method: immunoSEQ multiplex PCR. The sample includes approximately 220,000 clones, approximately 81% of them seen just once. The sample comprised peripheral blood. These receptors were taken from a woman older than 75 with acute or convalescent COVID-19.

This chain joins TRBV5-4 and TRBJ2-2; the D is unclear. CDR1 is SGHNT and CDR2 is YYREEE in the germline V gene (reference sequence). The CDR3 is 13 residues long. V was cut by 5 bases and J by 5 bases, with 10 bases left in between. CDR3 coding DNA: TGTGCCAGCAGTCCTGAGGCTACCGGGGAGCTGTTTTTT. Its translation is CASSPEATGELFF. Variable domain in full (rest from reference TRBV5-4 and TRBJ2-2): ETGVTQSPTHLIKTRGQQVTLRCSSQSGHNTVSWYQQALGQGPQFIFQYYREEENGRGNFPPRFSGLQFPNYSSELNVNALELDDSALYLCASSPEATGELFFGEGSRLTVL.

The rearrangement joins TRBV9 to TRBJ1-6; D possibly corresponds to TRBD1 (5 bases). CDR3 size: 15 residues. Looked up from germline, CDR1 is SGDLS and CDR2 is YYNGEE. The V and J ends lost 2 bases and 5 bases respectively, with 11 bases between them. In DNA, the CDR3 is TGTGCCAGCAGCGTCGACAGCCCGGATAATTCACCCCTCCACTTT. Protein: CASSVDSPDNSPLHF.

The chain recombines TRBV18 with TRBJ1-2; D possibly corresponds to TRBD1 (6 bases). The CDR3 is made up of 12 amino acids. V lost 8 bases and J lost 2, with 9 bases in between. Germline V gives CDR1 KGHSH, CDR2 LQKENI. The DNA of the CDR3 is TGTGCCAGCAGTCAGGGGAACTATGGCTACACCTTC. Translation: CASSQGNYGYTF.

This rearrangement joins TRBV6-1 to TRBJ2-5; D ambiguous. This CDR3 comprises 18 residues. Germline loops: CDR1 MNHNS, CDR2 SASEGT. V dropped 2 bases and J dropped 0 bases, with 19 bases sitting between them. CDR3 loop: CASSERFVAGKYQETQYF. DNA of the CDR3: TGTGCCAGCAGTGAAAGGTTCGTGGCAGGCAAATACCAAGAGACCCAGTACTTC.

The chain employs TRBV15 and TRBJ1-1; D is unclear. The CDR3 sequence is 14 residues long. CDR1 and CDR2 (germline): LNHNV, YYDKDF (reference sequence). V lost 5 bases, J lost 2 bases, and 12 bases lay in between. The DNA of the CDR3 is TGTGCCACCAGCGCCGGGAGTCTAAACACTGAAGCTTTCTTT. As protein: CATSAGSLNTEAFF.

This clone was seen only a few times. This specimen includes other DNA sequences encoding the same CDR3. The chain uses TRBV3-1 (or the pseudogene TRBV3-2) and TRBJ1-3; a weak D match, TRBD1 (5 bases). CDR3 length: 14 residues. The germline V gene has CDR1 LGHDT and CDR2 YNNKEL (reference sequence). V was shortened by 1 base and J by 2 bases, with 6 bases between the two germline ends. CDR3 loop: CASSQAGTGNTIYF. The DNA of the CDR3 is TGTGCCAGCAGCCAAGCAGGGACTGGAAACACCATATATTTT.

J is TRBJ2-7 and V is TRBV5-1; D is unclear. Germline CDR1 and CDR2: SGHRS and YFSETQ. This CDR3 region has 14 residues. V shed 1 base and J shed 0 bases, with 8 bases lying between them. As DNA, the CDR3 is TGCGCCAGCAGCTTGACGAGCACCTCCTACGAGCAGTACTTC. Translated: CASSLTSTSYEQYF.

CDR3 in DNA: TGTGCCAGCAGTTTATCGGGGGGATGGGCTGGAAACACCATATATTTT. Protein sequence: CASSLSGGWAGNTIYF. The chain carries TRBV27 and TRBJ1-3, with D tentatively TRBD1 (5 bases). The V and J ends lost 0 bases and 2 bases respectively, with 11 bases between them. This CDR3 spans 16 amino acids. Germline CDR1 reads MNHEY; CDR2 reads SMNVEV (reference sequence).

The chain has TRBV6-4 and TRBJ2-7; D gene unclear. The CDR3 extends over 12 amino acids. Trimming removed 5 bases at V and 2 bases at J, with 7 bases between. The germline V gene has CDR1 MRHNA and CDR2 SNTAGT. CDR3 DNA sequence: TGTGCCAGCAGTAGACACACCTACGAGCAGTACTTC. Protein product: CASSRHTYEQYF.

This clone was seen more than once but under ten times. This chain links TRBV9 with TRBJ2-2; D perhaps matches TRBD2 (6 bases). Germline values: CDR1 SGDLS, CDR2 YYNGEE. The CDR3 runs 17 residues. V was shortened by 0 bases and J by 5 bases, with 17 bases between the two germline ends. The CDR3 region has the DNA TGTGCCAGCAGCGTAGGCCGGACTACAGGAGGTACCGGGGAGCTGTTTTTT. Amino acids: CASSVGRTTGGTGELFF.